This TCR beta chain comes out of a study of regulatory T cells in long-lasting Graves disease. Study-wide results and limits: A greater number of public clonotypes (fewer than 3,000) was shared by persistent patients than by new patients (just over 950). Lower TCR diversity was seen in persistent Graves' patients than in newly diagnosed ones.

Turning to this clonotype: Its antigen is currently unknown.

Libraries of TCR beta came from iRepertoire HTBI primers plus Arm-PCR of CDR3 regions. TCRdb analysed the multiplex PCR reads with MiXCR anew, one entry per CDR3 protein. The sample lists about 450,000 distinct CDR3 sequences; around 24% were seen once. Time point in this sample: persistent/refractory GD, antithyroid drugs over 5 years with positive TRAb. With RNA extracted from PBMCs as input, the TCR library was made. Each patient gave 7 to 10 milliliters of EDTA-anticoagulated peripheral blood. The CDR3 spans 13 residues. CDR1 and CDR2 from the germline V gene are MDHEN and SYDVKM. V lost 6 bases to trimming and J lost 1 base, with 9 bases between them.

This receptor was taken from a female donor with Graves disease. This rearrangement joins TRBV28 to TRBJ1-1, with unresolved D. Sample: peripheral blood mononuclear cells (PBMCs), taken when the disease was refractory, from a patient treated with antithyroid drugs. Written as DNA, the CDR3 is TGTGCCAGCAGCGCGCTCTCGAACACTGAAGCTTTCTTT. This gives the protein CASSALSNTEAFF. Variable domain in full (rest from reference TRBV28 and TRBJ1-1): DVKVTQSSRYLVKRTGEKVFLECVQDMDHENMFWYRQDPGLGLRLIYFSYDVKMKEKGDIPEGYSVSREKKERFSLILESASTNQTSMYLCASSALSNTEAFFGQGTRLTVV.